This T cell receptor (beta chain) was captured in a study of T cell clones after liver transplantation. Study findings and constraints: In two subjects, few donor cells limited the measurable donor-reactive repertoire.

Only in-frame clones appear in the TCRdb table, and some are missing; sequencing was by immunoSEQ multiplex PCR. The profile shows some 110,000 clones, about nine tenths of them singletons. The V segment lost 5 bases and the J segment 8 bases; nucleotides outside the gene matches: 6. The CDR3 covers 14 residues. Germline-derived CDR1 and CDR2 are MGHRA and YSYEKL. As to this clone: The antigen is unknown.

The sample was CD4+ T cells from blood, taken 12 months after liver transplant. This chain links TRBV4-1 with TRBJ2-1, with 10 nucleotides matching TRBD1. This receptor was identified in a human patient who received a liver transplant. Some T cells may possibly be graft donor cells. This CDR3 is CASSGRDRGYEQFF. The CDR3 DNA is TGCGCCAGCAGCGGCCGGGACAGGGGCTATGAGCAGTTCTTC.